This TCR beta chain came from a study of blood T cell repertoires in COVID-19. Study summary: Acute-phase and convalescent COVID-19 samples originated in the United States, Italy and Spain. From T cells, B-cell-depleted T cells, or PBMCs came the material, which was cDNA or gDNA.

The V end was cut by 5 bases, the J end by 1 base, with 13 bases between. Germline V lookup: CDR1 SGHRS, CDR2 YFSETQ. The CDR3 contains 14 residues. Original data processing: Scientists estimated how many nucleated cells there were by amplifying reference gene primers. Here immunoSEQ multiplex PCR was the method, and the copy in TCRdb shows in-frame clones only, minus some. The D gene and trimming were derived from the DNA, and the V and J assignments and clone size from that table. The repertoire holds under 300,000 clones, with more than 65% as singletons. Input material: peripheral blood. This chain links TRBV5-1 with TRBJ2-7; unclear D gene. The receptor was derived from a woman aged 40 to 49 who had recovered from COVID-19. CDR3 sequence reads: CASRRNTPSYEQYF. The CDR3 coding sequence is TGCGCCAGCAGGCGGAACACTCCTTCCTACGAGCAGTACTTC.